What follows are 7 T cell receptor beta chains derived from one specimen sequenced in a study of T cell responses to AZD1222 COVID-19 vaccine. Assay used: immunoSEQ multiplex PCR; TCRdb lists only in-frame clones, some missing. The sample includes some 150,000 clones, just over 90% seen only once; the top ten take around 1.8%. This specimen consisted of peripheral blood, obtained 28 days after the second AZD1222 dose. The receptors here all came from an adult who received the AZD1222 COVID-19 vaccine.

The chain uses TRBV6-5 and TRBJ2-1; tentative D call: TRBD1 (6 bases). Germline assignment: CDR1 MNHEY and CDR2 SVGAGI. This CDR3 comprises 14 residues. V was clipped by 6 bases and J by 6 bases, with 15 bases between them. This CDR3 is CASSPVQGSNEQFF. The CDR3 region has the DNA TGTGCCAGCAGCCCGGTACAGGGATCCAATGAGCAGTTCTTC.

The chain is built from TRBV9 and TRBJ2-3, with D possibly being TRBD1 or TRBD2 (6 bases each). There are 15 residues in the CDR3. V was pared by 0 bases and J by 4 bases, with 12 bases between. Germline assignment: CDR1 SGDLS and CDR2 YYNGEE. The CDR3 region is CASSVVGGRSDTQYF. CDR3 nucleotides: TGTGCCAGCAGCGTAGTCGGGGGCCGTTCAGATACGCAGTATTTT.

The CDR3 loop is CSVVGLAGGADTQYF. The DNA for the CDR3 is TGCAGCGTTGTAGGGCTAGCGGGAGGTGCAGATACGCAGTATTTT. The chain couples TRBV29-1 to TRBJ2-3; TRBD2 agrees at 11 bases. The CDR3 length is 15 residues. Trimming removed 4 bases from V and 4 bases from J; junction bases left unmatched: 7. In germline, CDR1 is SQVTM, CDR2 ANQGSEA.

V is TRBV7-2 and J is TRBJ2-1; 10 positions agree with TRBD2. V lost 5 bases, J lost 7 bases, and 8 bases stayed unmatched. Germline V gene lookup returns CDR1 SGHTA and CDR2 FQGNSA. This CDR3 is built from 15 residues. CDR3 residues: CASSPERGGVNEQFF. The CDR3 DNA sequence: TGTGCCAGCAGCCCCGAGCGGGGGGGCGTTAATGAGCAGTTCTTC.

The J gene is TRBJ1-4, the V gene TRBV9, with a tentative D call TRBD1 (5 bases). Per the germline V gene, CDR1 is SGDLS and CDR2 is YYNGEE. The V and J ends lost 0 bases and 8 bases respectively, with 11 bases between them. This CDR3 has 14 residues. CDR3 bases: TGTGCCAGCAGCGTAGGAGGGGTGGGGGAAAAACTGTTTTTT. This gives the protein CASSVGGVGEKLFF.

CDR3 sequence (DNA): TGTGCCAGCAGTAGGCCGGGCAGGGTGAACACTGAAGCTTTCTTT. Translating it yields CASSRPGRVNTEAFF. V is TRBV6-2 or TRBV6-3 and J is TRBJ1-1, with D perhaps matching TRBD1 (5 bases). The CDR3 has 15 residues. CDR1 and CDR2 (germline): MNHEY, SVGEGT. V was shortened by 5 bases and J by 0 bases, with 13 bases between the two germline ends.

Written as DNA, the CDR3 is TGCGCCAGCAGCCCCTTAGCGGGAGGGGTACAAGGGACAGATACGCAGTATTTT. This codes for CASSPLAGGVQGTDTQYF. The chain joins TRBV5-1 to TRBJ2-3, with 11 bases fitting TRBD2. CDR3 length equals 18 residues. Trimming cost V 4 bases and J 3 bases; bases outside gene matches: 13. The V gene's germline CDR1 is SGHRS and CDR2 YFSETQ.